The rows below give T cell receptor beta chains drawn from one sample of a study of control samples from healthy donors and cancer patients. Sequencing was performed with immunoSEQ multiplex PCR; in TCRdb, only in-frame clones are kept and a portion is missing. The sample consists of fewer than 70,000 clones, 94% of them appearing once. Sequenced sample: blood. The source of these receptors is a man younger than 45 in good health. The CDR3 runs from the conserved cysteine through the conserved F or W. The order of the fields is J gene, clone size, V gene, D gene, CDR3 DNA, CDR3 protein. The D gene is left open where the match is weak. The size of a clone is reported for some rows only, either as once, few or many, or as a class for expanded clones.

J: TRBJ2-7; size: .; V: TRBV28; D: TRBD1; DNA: TGTGCCAGCAGTACCGGGACAGGGTTGTCTCAGTACTTC; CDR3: CASSTGTGLSQYF
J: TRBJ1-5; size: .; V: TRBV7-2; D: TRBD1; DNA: TGTGCCAGCAGCAAGGGAATGGGACAGGGAGGGCAGCCCCAGCATTTT; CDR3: CASSKGMGQGGQPQHF
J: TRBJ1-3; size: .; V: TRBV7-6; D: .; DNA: TGTGCCAGCAGCTTAGGGAGCCCGAGCTCTGGAAACACCATATATTTT; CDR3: CASSLGSPSSGNTIYF
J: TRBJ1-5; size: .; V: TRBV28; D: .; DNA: TGTGCCAGCAGTTTTGTAGGGTCTGTTCAGCCCCAGCATTTT; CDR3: CASSFVGSVQPQHF
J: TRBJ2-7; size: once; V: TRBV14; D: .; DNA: TGTGCCAGCAGCCAAGTTAGTAACGTGTACGAGCAGTACTTC; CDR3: CASSQVSNVYEQYF
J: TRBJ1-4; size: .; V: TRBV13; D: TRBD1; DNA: TGTGCCAGCAGCTTTTCATTACAGGGGCATAAAAAACTGTTTTTT; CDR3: CASSFSLQGHKKLFF
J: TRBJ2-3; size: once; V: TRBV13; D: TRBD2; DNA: TGTGCCAGCCATGCGGGGGGGCCGGATACGCAGTATTTT; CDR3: CASHAGGPDTQYF
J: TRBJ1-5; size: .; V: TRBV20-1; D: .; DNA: TGCAGTACTAGCAATCAGCCCCAGCATTTT; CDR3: CSTSNQPQHF
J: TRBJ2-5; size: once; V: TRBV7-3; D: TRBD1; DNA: TGTGCCAGCAGCGCCGGACAGGGTGGGACCCAGTACTTC; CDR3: CASSAGQGGTQYF
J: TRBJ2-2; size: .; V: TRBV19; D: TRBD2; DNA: TGTGCCAGTAGTAATAGCGGGAGAACCGGGGAGCTGTTTTTT; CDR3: CASSNSGRTGELFF
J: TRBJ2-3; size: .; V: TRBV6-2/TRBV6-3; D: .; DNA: TGTGCCAGCAGTTACGGCGGTAGCACAGATACGCAGTATTTT; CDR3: CASSYGGSTDTQYF
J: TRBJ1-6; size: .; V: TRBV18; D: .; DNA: TGTGCCAGCTCACCGCAAACAGGGTCGGGTTCCTATAATTCACCCCTCCACTTT; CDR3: CASSPQTGSGSYNSPLHF
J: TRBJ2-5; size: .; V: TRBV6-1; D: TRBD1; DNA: TGTGCCAGCAGTGACGACAGGGGGCGCGGTCAAGTGGACCAGTACTTC; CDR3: CASSDDRGRGQVDQYF
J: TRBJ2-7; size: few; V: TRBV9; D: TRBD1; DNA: TGTGCCAGCAGCGGGACAGGGGGCGAGCAGTACTTC; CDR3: CASSGTGGEQYF
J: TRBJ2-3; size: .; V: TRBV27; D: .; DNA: TGTGCCAGCAGTCCGATGGGTCGGGATACGCAGTATTTT; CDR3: CASSPMGRDTQYF
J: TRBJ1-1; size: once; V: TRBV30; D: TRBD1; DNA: TGTGCCTGGAGAACAGGGGGCGGACCGCTTATGAGCACTGAAGCTTTCTTT; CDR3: CAWRTGGGPLMSTEAFF
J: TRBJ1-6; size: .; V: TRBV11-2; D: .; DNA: TGTGCCAGCGCAACTAACCCGAGAGGTTCACCCCTCCACTTT; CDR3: CASATNPRGSPLHF
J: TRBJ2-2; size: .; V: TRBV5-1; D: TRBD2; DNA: TGCGCCAGCACCCCGGCTTCACTAGCGGGGACCGGGGAGCTGTTTTTT; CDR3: CASTPASLAGTGELFF
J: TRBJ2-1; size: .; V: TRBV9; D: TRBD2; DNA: TGTGCCAGCAGTGTTCTAGCGGGGGGGCGGCATGAGCAGTTCTTC; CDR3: CASSVLAGGRHEQFF
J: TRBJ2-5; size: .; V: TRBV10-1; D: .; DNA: TGCGCCAGCAGTGATGGGCGGGCGAGGGAGACCCAGTACTTC; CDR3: CASSDGRARETQYF
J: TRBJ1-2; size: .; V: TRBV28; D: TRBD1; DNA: TGTGCCAGCAGTTTAACCCATCGACAGGGAAGGATAAATGGCTACACCTTC; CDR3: CASSLTHRQGRINGYTF
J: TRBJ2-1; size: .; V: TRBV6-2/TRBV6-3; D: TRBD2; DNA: TGTGCCAGCAGCCGCGGACTAGCGGGAGGCAATGAGCAGTTCTTC; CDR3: CASSRGLAGGNEQFF
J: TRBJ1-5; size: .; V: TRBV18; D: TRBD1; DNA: TGTGCCAGCTCATCAGGGACAGGGGGTAGGAGCAATCAGCCCCAGCATTTT; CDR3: CASSSGTGGRSNQPQHF
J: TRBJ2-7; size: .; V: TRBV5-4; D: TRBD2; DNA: TGTGCCAGCAGCTTACGGCTAGCGGGAGGCTTCAACGAGCAGTACTTC; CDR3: CASSLRLAGGFNEQYF
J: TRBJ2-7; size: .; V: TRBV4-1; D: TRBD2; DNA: TGCGCCAGCAGCCAAGAAGTTGCTAGCGGGAGTGACGAGCAGTACTTC; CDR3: CASSQEVASGSDEQYF